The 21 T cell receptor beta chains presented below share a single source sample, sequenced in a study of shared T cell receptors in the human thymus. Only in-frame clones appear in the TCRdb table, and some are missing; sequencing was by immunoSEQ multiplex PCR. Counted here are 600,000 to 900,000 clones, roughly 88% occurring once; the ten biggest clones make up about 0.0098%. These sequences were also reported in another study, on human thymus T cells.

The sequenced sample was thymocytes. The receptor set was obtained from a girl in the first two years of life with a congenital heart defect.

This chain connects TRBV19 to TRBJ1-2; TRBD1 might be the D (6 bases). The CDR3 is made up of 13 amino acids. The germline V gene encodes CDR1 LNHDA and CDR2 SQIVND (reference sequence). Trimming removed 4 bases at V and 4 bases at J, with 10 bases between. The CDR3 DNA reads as TGTGCCAGTAGTAGAAGGACAGCCTATGGCTACACCTTC. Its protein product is CASSRRTAYGYTF.

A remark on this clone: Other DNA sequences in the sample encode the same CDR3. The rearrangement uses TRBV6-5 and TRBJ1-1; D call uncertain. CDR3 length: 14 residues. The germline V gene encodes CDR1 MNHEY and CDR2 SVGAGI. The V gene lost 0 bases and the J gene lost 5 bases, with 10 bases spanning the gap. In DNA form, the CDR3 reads TGTGCCAGCAGTTACTCGAGAGGGAGGACTGAAGCTTTCTTT. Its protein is CASSYSRGRTEAFF.

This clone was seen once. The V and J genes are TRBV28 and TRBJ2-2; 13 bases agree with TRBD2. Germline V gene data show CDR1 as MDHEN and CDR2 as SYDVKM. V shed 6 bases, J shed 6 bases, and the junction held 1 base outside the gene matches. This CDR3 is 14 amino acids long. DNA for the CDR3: TGTGCCAGCAGGGGACTAGCGGGGTCCGGGGAGCTGTTTTTT. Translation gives CASRGLAGSGELFF.

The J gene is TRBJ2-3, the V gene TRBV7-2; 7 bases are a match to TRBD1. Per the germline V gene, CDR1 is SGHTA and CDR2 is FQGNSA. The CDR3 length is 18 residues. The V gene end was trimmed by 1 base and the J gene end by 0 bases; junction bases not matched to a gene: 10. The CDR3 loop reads CASSLVRDSLPSTDTQYF. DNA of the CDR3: TGTGCCAGCAGCTTAGTGAGGGACAGCCTACCAAGCACAGATACGCAGTATTTT.

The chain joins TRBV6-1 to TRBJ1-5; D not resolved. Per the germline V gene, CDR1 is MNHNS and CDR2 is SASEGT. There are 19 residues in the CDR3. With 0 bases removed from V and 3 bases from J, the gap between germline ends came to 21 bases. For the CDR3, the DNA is TGTGCCAGCAGTGAAGCGACGTCGTTTTGGGCTACTCCCAATCAGCCCCAGCATTTT. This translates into CASSEATSFWATPNQPQHF.

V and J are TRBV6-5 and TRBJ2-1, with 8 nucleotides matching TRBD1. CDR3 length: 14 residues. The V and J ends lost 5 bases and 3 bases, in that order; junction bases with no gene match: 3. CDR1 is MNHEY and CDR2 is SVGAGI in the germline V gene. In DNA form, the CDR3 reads TGTGCCAGCAGTACAGGGGGTAGCTACAATGAGCAGTTCTTC. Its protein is CASSTGGSYNEQFF.

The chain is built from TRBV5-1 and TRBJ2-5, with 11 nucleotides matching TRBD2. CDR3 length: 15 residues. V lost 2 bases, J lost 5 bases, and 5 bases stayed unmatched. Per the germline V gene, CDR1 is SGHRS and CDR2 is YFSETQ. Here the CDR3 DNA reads TGCGCCAGCAGCTTAATAGCGGGGGGGAAGGAGACCCAGTACTTC. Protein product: CASSLIAGGKETQYF.

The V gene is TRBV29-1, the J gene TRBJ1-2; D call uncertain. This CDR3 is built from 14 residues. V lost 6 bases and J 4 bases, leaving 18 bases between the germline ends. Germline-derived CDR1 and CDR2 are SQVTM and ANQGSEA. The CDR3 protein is CSVNSGPGSYGYTF. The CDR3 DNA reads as TGCAGCGTCAACTCCGGACCGGGGAGCTATGGCTACACCTTC.

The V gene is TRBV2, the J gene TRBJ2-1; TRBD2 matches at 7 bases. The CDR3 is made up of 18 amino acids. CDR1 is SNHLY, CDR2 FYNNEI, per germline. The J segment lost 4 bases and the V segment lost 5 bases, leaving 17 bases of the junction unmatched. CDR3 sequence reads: CASSSLLRRGGGYNEQFF. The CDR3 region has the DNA TGTGCCAGCAGTTCCCTACTTCGCCGCGGGGGAGGGTACAATGAGCAGTTCTTC. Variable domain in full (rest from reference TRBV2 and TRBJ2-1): EPEVTQTPSHQVTQMGQEVILRCVPISNHLYFYWYRQILGQKVEFLVSFYNNEISEKSEIFDDQFSVERPDGSNFTLKIRSTKLEDSAMYFCASSSLLRRGGGYNEQFFGPGTRLTVL.

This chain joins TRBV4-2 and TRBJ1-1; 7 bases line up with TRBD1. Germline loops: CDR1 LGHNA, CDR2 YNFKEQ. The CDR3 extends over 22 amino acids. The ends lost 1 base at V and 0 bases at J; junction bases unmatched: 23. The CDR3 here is CASSQGQVNRELRGEMNTEAFF. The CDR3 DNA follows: TGTGCCAGCAGCCAAGGACAAGTTAACAGGGAGCTCAGGGGGGAGATGAACACTGAAGCTTTCTTT.

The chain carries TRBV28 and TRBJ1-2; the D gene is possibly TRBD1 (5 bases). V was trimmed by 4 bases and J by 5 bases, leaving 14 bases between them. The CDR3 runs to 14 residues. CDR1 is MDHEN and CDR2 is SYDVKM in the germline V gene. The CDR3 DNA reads TGTGCCAGCAGTTCCCCGACAGAGAGTTATGGCTACACCTTC. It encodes CASSSPTESYGYTF.

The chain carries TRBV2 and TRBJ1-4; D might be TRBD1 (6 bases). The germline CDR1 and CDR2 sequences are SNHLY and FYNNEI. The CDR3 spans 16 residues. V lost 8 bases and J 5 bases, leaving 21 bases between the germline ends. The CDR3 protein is CASRVKVGTWNEKLFF. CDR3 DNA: TGTGCCAGCCGAGTTAAAGTCGGGACATGGAATGAAAAACTGTTTTTT.

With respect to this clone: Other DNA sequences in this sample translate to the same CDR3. CDR3 DNA: TGTGCCAGCAGCTTAGTTAGCGAGCAGTACTTC. Its protein is CASSLVSEQYF. The chain carries TRBV7-2 and TRBJ2-7, with D unclear. CDR1 is SGHTA and CDR2 is FQGNSA in the germline V gene. V was shortened by 1 base and J by 6 bases, with 4 bases between the two germline ends. There are 11 residues in the CDR3.

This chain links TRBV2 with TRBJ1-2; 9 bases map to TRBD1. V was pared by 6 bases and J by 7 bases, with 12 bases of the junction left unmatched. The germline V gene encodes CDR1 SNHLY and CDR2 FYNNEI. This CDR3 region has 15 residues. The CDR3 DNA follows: TGTGCCAGCAGGGTAACCGGGACAGGGAATTTTGGCTACACCTTC. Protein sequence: CASRVTGTGNFGYTF.

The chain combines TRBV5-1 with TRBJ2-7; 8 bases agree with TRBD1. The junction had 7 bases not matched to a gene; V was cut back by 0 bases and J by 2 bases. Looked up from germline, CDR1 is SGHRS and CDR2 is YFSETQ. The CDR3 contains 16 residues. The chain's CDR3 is CASSLAPGQGAYEQYF. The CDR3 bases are TGCGCCAGCAGCTTGGCCCCAGGACAGGGAGCCTACGAGCAGTACTTC.

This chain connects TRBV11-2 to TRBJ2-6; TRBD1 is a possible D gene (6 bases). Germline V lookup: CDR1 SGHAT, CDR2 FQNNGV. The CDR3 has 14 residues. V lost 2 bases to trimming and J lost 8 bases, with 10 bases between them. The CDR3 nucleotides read TGTGCCAGCAGCTTAAATGGACAGCCCAACGTCCTGACTTTC. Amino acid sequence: CASSLNGQPNVLTF.

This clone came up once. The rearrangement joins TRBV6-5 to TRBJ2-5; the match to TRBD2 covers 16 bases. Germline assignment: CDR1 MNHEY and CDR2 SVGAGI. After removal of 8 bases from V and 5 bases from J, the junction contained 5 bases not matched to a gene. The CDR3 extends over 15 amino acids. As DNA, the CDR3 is TGTGCCAGCGGGACTAGCGGGGGGGGCTCGGAGACCCAGTACTTC. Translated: CASGTSGGGSETQYF.

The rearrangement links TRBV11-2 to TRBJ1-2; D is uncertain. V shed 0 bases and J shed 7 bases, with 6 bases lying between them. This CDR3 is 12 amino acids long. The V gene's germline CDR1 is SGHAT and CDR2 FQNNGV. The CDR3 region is CASSLDHSGYTF. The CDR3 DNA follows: TGTGCCAGCAGCTTAGACCATTCTGGCTACACCTTC.

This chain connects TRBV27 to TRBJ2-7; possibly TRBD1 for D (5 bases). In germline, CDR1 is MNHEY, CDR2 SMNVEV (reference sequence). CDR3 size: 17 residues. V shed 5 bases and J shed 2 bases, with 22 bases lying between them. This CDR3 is CASSPSPRPGIPYEQYF. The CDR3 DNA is TGTGCCAGCAGTCCCTCCCCCCGCCCAGGGATCCCCTACGAGCAGTACTTC.

Here the CDR3 DNA reads TGTGCCAGCAGCTTGGTTAATCCCAGGGAGGCCTCACGGTATGGCTACACCTTC. It is translated as CASSLVNPREASRYGYTF. V is TRBV5-8 and J is TRBJ1-2; D might be TRBD1 (5 bases). V was shortened by 0 bases and J by 5 bases, with 23 bases between the two germline ends. This CDR3 is 18 amino acids long. Looked up from germline, CDR1 is SGHTS and CDR2 is YDEGEE.

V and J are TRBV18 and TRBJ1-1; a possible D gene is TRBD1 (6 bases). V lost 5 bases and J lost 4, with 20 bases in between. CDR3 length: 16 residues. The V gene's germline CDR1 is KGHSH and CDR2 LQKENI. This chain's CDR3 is CASSTTGRSMLTEAFF. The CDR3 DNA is TGTGCCAGCTCAACGACAGGACGGTCGATGCTCACTGAAGCTTTCTTT.